Sequencing of this T cell receptor (beta chain) was carried out in a study of blood T cell repertoires in COVID-19. This table comes from immunoSEQ multiplex PCR, and its TCRdb copy is limited to in-frame clones, with some not included. The sample contains roughly 480,000 clones, roughly 89% of which appear only once. Germline CDR1 is SGHAT and CDR2 is FQNNGV. This CDR3 has 16 residues. J gave up 9 bases and V 3 bases, and 11 bases lay outside the gene matches. In its sample, this clone was seen once. This chain joins TRBV11-2 and TRBJ2-1; 10 nucleotides align to TRBD2. This TCR was sampled from a man younger than 35 with COVID-19, enrolled during active disease. What was sequenced was peripheral blood. CDR3 sequence: CASSFTPAGGQGEQFF. As DNA, the CDR3 is TGTGCCAGCAGCTTCACCCCAGCGGGGGGGCAGGGTGAGCAGTTCTTC.